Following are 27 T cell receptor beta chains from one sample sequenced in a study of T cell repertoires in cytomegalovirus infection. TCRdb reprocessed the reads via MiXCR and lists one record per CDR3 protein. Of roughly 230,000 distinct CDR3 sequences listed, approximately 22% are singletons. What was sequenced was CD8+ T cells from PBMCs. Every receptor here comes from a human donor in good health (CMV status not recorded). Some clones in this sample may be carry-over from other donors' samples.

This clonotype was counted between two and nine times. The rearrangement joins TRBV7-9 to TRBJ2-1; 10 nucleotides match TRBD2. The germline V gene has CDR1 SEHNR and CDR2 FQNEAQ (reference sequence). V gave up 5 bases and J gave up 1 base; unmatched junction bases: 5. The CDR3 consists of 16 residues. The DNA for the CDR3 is TGTGCCAGCAGCCCGCTAGCGGGGGAATCCTACAATGAGCAGTTCTTC. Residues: CASSPLAGESYNEQFF.

Here the CDR3 reads CASSLNRDGLYEQYF. For the CDR3, the DNA is TGTGCCAGCAGCCTAAACCGGGACGGCCTCTACGAGCAGTACTTC. The V and J genes are TRBV6-1 and TRBJ2-7, with D perhaps given as TRBD1 or TRBD2 (5 bases each). The length of the CDR3 is 15 residues. From germline, CDR1 is MNHNS and CDR2 SASEGT. The V end lost 6 bases, the J end lost 3 bases, and 18 bases lay between the germline ends.

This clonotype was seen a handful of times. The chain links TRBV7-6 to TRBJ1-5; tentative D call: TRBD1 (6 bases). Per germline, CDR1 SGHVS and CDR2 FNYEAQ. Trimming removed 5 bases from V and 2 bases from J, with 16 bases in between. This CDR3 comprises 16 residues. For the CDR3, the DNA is TGTGCCAGCAGCGGCCGCGGGGGCCGGGGCAATCAGCCCCAGCATTTT. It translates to CASSGRGGRGNQPQHF.

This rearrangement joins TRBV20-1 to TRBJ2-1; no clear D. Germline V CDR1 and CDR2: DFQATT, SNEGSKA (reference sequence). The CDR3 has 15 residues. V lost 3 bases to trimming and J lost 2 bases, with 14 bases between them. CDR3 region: CSASPAIGPYNEQFF. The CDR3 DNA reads TGCAGTGCTAGCCCCGCCATAGGGCCCTACAATGAGCAGTTCTTC.

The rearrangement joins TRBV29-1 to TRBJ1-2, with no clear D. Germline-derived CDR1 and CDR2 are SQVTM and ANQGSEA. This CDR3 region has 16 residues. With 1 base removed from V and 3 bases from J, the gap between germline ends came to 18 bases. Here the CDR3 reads CSVEANLADPYYGYTF. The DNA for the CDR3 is TGCAGCGTTGAAGCTAACCTGGCAGACCCTTACTATGGCTACACCTTC.

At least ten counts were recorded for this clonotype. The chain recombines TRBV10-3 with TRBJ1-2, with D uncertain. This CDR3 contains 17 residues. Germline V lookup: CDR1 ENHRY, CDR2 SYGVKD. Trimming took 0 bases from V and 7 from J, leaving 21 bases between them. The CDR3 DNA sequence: TGTGCCATCAGTGAGTCTTGGCAGGTCGCTCCGATTCGTGGCTACACCTTC. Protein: CAISESWQVAPIRGYTF.

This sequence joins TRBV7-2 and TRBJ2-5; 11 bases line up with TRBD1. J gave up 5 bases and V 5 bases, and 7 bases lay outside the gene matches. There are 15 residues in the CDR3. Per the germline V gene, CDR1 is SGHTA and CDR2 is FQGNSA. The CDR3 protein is CASSQWTGGYETQYF. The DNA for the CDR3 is TGTGCCAGCAGCCAATGGACAGGGGGCTATGAGACCCAGTACTTC.

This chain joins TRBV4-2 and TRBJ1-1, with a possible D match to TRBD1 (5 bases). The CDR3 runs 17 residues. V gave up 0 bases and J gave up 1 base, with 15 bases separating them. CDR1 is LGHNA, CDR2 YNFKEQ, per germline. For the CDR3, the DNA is TGTGCCAGCAGCCAAGAGGCAGGGATAGATCGGAACACTGAAGCTTTCTTT. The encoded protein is CASSQEAGIDRNTEAFF.

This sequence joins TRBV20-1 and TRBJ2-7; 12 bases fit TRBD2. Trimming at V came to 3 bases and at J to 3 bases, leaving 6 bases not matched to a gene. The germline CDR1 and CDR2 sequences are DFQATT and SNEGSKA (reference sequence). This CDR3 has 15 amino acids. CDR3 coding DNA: TGCAGTGCTAGGGCGACTAGCGGGGGCTTCTACGAGCAGTACTTC. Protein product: CSARATSGGFYEQYF.

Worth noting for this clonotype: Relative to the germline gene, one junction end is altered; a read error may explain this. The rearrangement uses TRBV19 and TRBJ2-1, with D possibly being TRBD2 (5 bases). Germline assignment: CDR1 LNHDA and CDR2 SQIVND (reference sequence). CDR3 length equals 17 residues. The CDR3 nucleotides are TGTACCAGTAGTCCGAGATCCGGGAAATACCCCTACAATGAGCAGTTCTTC. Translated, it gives CTSSPRSGKYPYNEQFF. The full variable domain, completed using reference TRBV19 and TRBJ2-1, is DGGITQSPKYLFRKEGQNVTLSCEQNLNHDAMYWYRQDPGQGLRLIYYSQIVNDFQKGDIAEGYSVSREKKESFPLTVTSAQKNPTAFYLCTSSPRSGKYPYNEQFFGPGTRLTVL.

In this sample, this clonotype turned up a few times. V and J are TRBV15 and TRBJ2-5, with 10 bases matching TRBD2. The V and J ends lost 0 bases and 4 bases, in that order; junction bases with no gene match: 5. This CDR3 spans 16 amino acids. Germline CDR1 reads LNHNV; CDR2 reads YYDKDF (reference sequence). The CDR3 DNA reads TGTGCCACCAGCAGAGATCACTTAGCGGGGGGAGAGACCCAGTACTTC. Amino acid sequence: CATSRDHLAGGETQYF.

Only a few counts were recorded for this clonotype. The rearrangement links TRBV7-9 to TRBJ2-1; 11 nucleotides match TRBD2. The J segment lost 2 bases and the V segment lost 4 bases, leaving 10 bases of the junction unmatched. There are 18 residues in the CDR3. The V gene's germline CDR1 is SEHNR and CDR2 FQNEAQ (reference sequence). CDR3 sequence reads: CASSSLIAGGPTYNEQFF. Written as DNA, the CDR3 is TGTGCCAGCAGCTCCCTCATAGCGGGGGGGCCCACCTACAATGAGCAGTTCTTC.

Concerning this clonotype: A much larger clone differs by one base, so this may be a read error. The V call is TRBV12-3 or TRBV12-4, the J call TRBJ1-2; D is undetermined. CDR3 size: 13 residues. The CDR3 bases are TGTGTCAGCAGCCCGCAGGTTGGCTATGGCTACACCTTC. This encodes CVSSPQVGYGYTF.

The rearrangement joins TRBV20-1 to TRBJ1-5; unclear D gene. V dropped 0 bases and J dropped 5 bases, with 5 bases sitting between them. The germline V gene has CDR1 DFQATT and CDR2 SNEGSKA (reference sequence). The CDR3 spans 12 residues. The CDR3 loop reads CSARDGDQPQHF. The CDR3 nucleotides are TGCAGTGCTAGAGATGGTGATCAGCCCCAGCATTTT.

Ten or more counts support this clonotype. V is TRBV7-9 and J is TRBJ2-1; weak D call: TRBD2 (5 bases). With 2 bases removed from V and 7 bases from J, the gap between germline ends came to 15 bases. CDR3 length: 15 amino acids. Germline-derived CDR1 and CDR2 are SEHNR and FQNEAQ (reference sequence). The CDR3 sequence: CASSLNPSLGNEQFF. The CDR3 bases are TGTGCCAGCAGCTTAAACCCTAGCTTGGGGAATGAGCAGTTCTTC.

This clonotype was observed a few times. CDR3: CASSPRAGYSANTGELFF. CDR3 DNA: TGTGCCAGCAGCCCCCGAGCTGGGTATAGCGCGAACACCGGGGAGCTGTTTTTT. J is TRBJ2-2 and V is TRBV7-9; weak D call: TRBD2 (5 bases). There are 18 residues in the CDR3. Germline V gene data show CDR1 as SEHNR and CDR2 as FQNEAQ (reference sequence). V lost 5 bases to trimming and J lost 0 bases, with 19 bases between them.

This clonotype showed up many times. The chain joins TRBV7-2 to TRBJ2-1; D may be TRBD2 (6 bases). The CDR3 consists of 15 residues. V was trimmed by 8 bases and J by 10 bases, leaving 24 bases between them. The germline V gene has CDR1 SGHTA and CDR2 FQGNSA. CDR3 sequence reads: CASSLMGWRDDEQFF. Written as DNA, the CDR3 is TGTGCCAGCTCCCTGATGGGTTGGAGGGACGACGAGCAGTTCTTC.

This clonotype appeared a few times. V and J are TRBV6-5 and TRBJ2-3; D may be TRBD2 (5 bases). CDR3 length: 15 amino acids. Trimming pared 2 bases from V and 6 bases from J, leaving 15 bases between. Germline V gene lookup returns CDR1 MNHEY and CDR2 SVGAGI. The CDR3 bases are TGTGCCAGCAGTTACCGATGGGCTAGCTCGGATACGCAGTATTTT. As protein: CASSYRWASSDTQYF.

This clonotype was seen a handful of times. CDR3 nucleotide sequence: TGTGCCAGCAGTCCCTGGACCGCGAACACTGAAGCTTTCTTT. Translation gives CASSPWTANTEAFF. This chain uses TRBV6-5 with TRBJ1-1; D gene uncertain. V was pared by 5 bases and J by 1 base, with 11 bases between. Germline V gene data show CDR1 as MNHEY and CDR2 as SVGAGI. The CDR3 length is 14 residues.

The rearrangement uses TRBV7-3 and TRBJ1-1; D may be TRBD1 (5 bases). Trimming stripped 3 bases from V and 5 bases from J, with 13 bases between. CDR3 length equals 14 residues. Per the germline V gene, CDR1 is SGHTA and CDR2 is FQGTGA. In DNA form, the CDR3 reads TGTGCCAGCAGCTTCAGTTCGGGGGAAACTGAAGCTTTCTTT. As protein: CASSFSSGETEAFF.

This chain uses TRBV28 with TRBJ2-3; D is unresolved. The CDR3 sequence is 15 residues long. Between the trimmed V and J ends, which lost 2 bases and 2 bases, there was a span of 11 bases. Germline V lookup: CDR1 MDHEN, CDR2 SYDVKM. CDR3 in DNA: TGTGCCAGCAGTTTACAGCACTCCCTCACAGATACGCAGTATTTT. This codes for CASSLQHSLTDTQYF.

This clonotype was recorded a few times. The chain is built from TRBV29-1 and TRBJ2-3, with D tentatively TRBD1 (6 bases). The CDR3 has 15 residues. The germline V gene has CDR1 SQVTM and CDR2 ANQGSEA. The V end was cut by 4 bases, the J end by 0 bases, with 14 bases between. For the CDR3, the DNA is TGCAGCGTTGTAGGTACAGGGATTAGCACAGATACGCAGTATTTT. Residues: CSVVGTGISTDTQYF.

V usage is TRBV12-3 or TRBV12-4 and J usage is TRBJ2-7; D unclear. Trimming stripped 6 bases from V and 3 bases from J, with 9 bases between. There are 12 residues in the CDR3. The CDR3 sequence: CASRGSNYEQYF. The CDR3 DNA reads TGTGCCAGCAGAGGGTCCAACTACGAGCAGTACTTC.

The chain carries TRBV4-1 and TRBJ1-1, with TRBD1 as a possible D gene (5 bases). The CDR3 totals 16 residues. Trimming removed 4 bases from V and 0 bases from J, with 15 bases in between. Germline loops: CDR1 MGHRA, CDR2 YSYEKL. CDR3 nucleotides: TGCGCCAGCAGCCTCCGGGGGACCGAGCTGAACACTGAAGCTTTCTTT. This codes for CASSLRGTELNTEAFF.

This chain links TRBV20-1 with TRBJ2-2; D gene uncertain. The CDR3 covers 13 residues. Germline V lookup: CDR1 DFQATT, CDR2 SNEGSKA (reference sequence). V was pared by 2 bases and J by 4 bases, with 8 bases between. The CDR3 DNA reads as TGCAGTGCTAGATCGGTGGGCACCGGGGAGCTGTTTTTT. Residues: CSARSVGTGELFF.

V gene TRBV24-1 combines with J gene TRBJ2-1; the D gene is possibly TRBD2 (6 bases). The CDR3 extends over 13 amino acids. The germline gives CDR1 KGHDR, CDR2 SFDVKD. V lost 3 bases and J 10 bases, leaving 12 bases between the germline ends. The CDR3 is CATSDGLLSEQFF. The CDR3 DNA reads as TGTGCCACCAGTGATGGACTACTCTCCGAGCAGTTCTTC.

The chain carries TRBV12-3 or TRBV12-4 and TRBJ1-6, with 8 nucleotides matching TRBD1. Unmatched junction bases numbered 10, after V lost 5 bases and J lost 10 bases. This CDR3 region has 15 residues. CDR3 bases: TGTGCCAGCAGTCTGCATGGACAGGGAAACTCACCCCTCCACTTT. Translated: CASSLHGQGNSPLHF.